Below are 6 T cell receptor beta chains sequenced from a single sample in a study of blood T cells in healthy people across ages. For the second PCR, which ran for about 7 to 12 cycles, a sample-barcoded 5' primer and a J-beta primer mix were used. TCRdb reprocessed the 5' RACE reads with MiXCR, giving one entry per CDR3 protein. The table includes about 640,000 distinct CDR3 sequences, around 31% detected once. Sequenced input: blood. The receptors were sampled from a woman older than 75 in good health.

This clonotype was detected ten times or more. The chain recombines TRBV20-1 with TRBJ2-5; TRBD2 matches 8 bases. The CDR3 runs to 12 residues. Per the germline V gene, CDR1 is DFQATT and CDR2 is SNEGSKA (reference sequence). The trim removed 5 bases at V and 5 bases at J, leaving 4 bases unmatched. CDR3 nucleotide sequence: TGCAGTGCTGGACTAGCCTTGGAGACCCAGTACTTC. Translated: CSAGLALETQYF.

This clonotype was counted only a few times. The gene calls are TRBV28 and TRBJ1-5, with D possibly TRBD1 on 5 matching bases. CDR1 is MDHEN and CDR2 is SYDVKM in the germline V gene. The CDR3 totals 15 residues. V was cut by 2 bases and J by 8 bases, with 16 bases left in between. This chain's CDR3 is CASSLGRTNPKPQHF. The CDR3 DNA sequence: TGTGCCAGCAGTTTAGGCCGGACAAACCCCAAGCCCCAGCATTTT.

This chain uses TRBV6-9 with TRBJ2-5; 9 bases align to TRBD2. J lost 5 bases, V lost 1 base, and 23 bases had no gene match. CDR1 is MNHGY and CDR2 is SVAAGI in the germline V gene. The CDR3 is 21 residues long. The CDR3 nucleotides read TGTGCCAGCAGTTATTGGGGCAGCTTAGGGACGAGCGGGGGGCCCCACGAGACCCAGTACTTC. This gives the protein CASSYWGSLGTSGGPHETQYF.

This chain uses TRBV9 with TRBJ1-1, with no clear D. The CDR3 totals 14 residues. Germline loops: CDR1 SGDLS, CDR2 YYNGEE. Trimming left V 4 bases short and J 1 base short, with 11 bases between. The CDR3 protein is CASSIRPGNTEAFF. The CDR3, as DNA: TGTGCCAGCAGCATCCGACCGGGGAACACTGAAGCTTTCTTT.

This clonotype has at least ten counts. A read error may account for a junction end that differs from germline. This rearrangement joins TRBV5-4 to TRBJ1-2; D perhaps matches TRBD1 (6 bases). The CDR3 loop spans 14 amino acids. The germline CDR1 and CDR2 sequences are SGHNT and YYREEE (reference sequence). The CDR3 region has the DNA TGCGCCAGCAGCCAGACAGGCGCTAACTATGGCTACACCTTC. Protein sequence: CASSQTGANYGYTF. Supplemented by reference TRBV5-4 and TRBJ1-2, the full variable domain reads ETGVTQSPTHLIKTRGQQVTLRCSSQSGHNTVSWYQQALGQGPQFIFQYYREEENGRGNFPPRFSGLQFPNYSSELNVNALELDDSALYLCASSQTGANYGYTFGSGTRLTVV.

A note on this clonotype: A much bigger clone sits one base away, suggesting this may be a read error. V usage is TRBV10-3 and J usage is TRBJ2-3; 7 nucleotides line up with TRBD2. The germline V gene encodes CDR1 ENHRY and CDR2 SYGVKD. This CDR3 spans 16 amino acids. The CDR3 region is CAIGESRGGRTDTQYF. The CDR3 DNA reads TGTGCCATCGGTGAGTCGCGCGGGGGACGCACAGATACGCAGTATTTT.